This is a list of T cell receptor beta chains from one sample in a study of beta chain features in type 1 diabetes. TCRdb keeps only in-frame clones here, not all; method: immunoSEQ multiplex PCR. This table has approximately 240,000 clones, 16% appearing once. The specimen sequenced was naive CD4+ T cells from blood. These TCRs come from a man aged 30 to 45 with type 1 diabetes. Both conserved end residues are part of each CDR3.

V gene,J gene,CDR3 length,CDR3 protein
TRBV4-2,TRBJ2-5,16,CASSQTGTGEEETQYF
TRBV9,TRBJ2-2,13,CASSVQGNGELFF
TRBV19,TRBJ2-4,14,CASNTPGGRDIQYF
TRBV29-1,TRBJ1-1,11,CSVTGNTEAFF
TRBV7-9,TRBJ1-1,17,CASSLIAGAGRGGEAFF
TRBV29-1,TRBJ2-5,14,CSVRWTGDQETQYF
TRBV15,TRBJ2-5,16,CATSRDRAGTAETQYF
TRBV7-2,TRBJ2-7,14,CASSYGIGAGEQYF
TRBV4-1,TRBJ2-4,14,CASSQEDGKNIQYF
TRBV30,TRBJ1-2,13,CAWSAQGNYGYTF
TRBV29-1,TRBJ2-3,14,CSVGLPPSTDTQYF
TRBV28,TRBJ2-3,15,CASSLERDDTDTQYF
TRBV28,TRBJ2-1,15,CASLPGASGNNEQFF
TRBV9,TRBJ1-2,15,CASSVSPGQGYGYTF
TRBV7-8,TRBJ2-1,13,CASSPGSYNEQFF
TRBV20-1,TRBJ1-4,11,CSARVGEKLFF
TRBV6-6,TRBJ2-5,14,CASSGQAGRETQYF
TRBV28,TRBJ2-1,11,CASSLEDEQFF
TRBV7-2,TRBJ2-7,15,CASSLVGRDSYEQYF
TRBV29-1,TRBJ2-1,14,CSVDRQLSYNEQFF
TRBV30,TRBJ1-1,11,CAWSVLNQAFF
TRBV4-1,TRBJ1-2,12,CASSQDSYGYTF
TRBV9,TRBJ2-1,15,CASSVAPGSYNEQFF
TRBV14,TRBJ2-5,13,CASSRRVSETQYF
TRBV7-3,TRBJ2-1,12,CASSLNSDEQFF
TRBV9,TRBJ2-5,13,CASSGGQQETQYF
TRBV21-1,TRBJ2-3,15,CASSFRLLYTDTQYF
TRBV30,TRBJ1-1,13,CAWNPQRNTEAFF
TRBV9,TRBJ2-7,14,CASSVLGQTYEQYF
TRBV28,TRBJ2-4,14,CASGYSLAKNIQYF
TRBV7-7,TRBJ2-1,18,CASSFCIKVECSYNEQFF
TRBV30,TRBJ2-7,12,CAWSTSGVEQYF
TRBV7-2,TRBJ1-5,15,CASSSGTGAQGPQHF
TRBV6-5,TRBJ1-2,13,CASSRDRDYGYTF
TRBV29-1,TRBJ2-5,14,CSVGRQTPQETQYF
TRBV7-9,TRBJ1-2,13,CASSSRDNYGYTF